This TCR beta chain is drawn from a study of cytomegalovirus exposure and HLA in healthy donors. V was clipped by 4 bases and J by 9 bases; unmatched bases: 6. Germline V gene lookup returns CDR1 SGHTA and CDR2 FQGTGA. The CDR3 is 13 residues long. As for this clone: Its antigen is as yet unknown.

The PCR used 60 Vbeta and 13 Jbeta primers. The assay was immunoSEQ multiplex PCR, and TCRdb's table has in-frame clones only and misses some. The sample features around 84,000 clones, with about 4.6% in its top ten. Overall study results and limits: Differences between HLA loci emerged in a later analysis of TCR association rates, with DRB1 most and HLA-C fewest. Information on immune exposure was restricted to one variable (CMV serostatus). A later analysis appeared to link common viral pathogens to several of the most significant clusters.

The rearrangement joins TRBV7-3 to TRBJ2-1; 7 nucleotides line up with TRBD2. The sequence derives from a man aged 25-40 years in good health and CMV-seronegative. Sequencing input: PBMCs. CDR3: CASSSGLGSEQFF. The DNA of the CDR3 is TGTGCCAGCAGCTCCGGACTAGGGAGTGAGCAGTTCTTC.